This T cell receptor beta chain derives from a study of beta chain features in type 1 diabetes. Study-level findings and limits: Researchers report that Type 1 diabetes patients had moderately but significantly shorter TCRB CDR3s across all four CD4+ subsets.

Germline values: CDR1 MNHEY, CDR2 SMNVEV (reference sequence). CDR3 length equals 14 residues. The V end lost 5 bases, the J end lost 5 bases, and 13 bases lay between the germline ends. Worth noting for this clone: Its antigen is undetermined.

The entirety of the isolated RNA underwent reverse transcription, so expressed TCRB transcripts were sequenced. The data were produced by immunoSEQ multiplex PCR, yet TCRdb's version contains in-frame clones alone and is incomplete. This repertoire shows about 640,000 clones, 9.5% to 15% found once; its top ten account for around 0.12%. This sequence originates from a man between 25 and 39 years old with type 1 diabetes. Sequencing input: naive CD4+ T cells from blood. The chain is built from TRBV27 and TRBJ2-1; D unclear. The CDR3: CASSPLGRHNEQFF. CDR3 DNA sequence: TGTGCCAGCAGTCCCCTCGGCAGGCACAATGAGCAGTTCTTC.